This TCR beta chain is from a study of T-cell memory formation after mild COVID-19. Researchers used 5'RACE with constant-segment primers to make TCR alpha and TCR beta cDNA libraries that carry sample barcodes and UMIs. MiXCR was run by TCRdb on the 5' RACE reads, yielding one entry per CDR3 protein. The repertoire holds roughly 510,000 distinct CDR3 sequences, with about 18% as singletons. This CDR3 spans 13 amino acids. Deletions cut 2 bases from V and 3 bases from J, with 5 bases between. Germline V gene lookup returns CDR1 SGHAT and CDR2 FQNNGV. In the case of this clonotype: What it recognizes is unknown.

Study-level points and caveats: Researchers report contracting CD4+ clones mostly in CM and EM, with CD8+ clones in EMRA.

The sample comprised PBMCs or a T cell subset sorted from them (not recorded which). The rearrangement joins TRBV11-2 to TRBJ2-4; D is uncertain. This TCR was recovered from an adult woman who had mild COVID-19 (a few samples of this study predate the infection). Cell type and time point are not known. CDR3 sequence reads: CASSLLVKNIQYF. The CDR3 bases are TGTGCCAGCAGCTTACTAGTCAAAAACATTCAGTACTTC.